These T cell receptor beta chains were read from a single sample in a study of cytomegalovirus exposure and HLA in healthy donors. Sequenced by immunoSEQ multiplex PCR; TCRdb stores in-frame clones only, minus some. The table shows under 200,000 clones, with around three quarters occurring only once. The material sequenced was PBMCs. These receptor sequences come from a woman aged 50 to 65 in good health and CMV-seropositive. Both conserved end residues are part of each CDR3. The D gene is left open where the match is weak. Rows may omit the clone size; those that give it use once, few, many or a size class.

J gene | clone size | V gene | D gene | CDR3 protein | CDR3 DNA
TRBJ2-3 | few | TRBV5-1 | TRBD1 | CASSPGTGGYTQYF | TGCGCCAGCAGCCCCGGGACAGGGGGATATACGCAGTATTTT
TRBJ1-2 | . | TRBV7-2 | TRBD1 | CASSLGQGNYGYTF | TGTGCCAGCAGCTTAGGACAGGGGAACTATGGCTACACCTTC
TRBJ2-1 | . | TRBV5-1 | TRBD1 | CASSLVAGGPPSSYNEQFF | TGCGCCAGCAGCTTGGTAGCAGGGGGCCCCCCTAGCTCCTACAATGAGCAGTTCTTC
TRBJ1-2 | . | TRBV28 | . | CASSLLLQGNYGYTF | TGTGCCAGCAGTTTACTCCTCCAGGGTAACTATGGCTACACCTTC
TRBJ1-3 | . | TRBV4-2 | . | CASSPNTGGTGNTIYF | TGTGCCAGCAGCCCCAACACGGGAGGGACAGGAAACACCATATATTTT
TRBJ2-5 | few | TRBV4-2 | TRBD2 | CASSHLPGTSGGKETQYF | TGTGCCAGCAGCCATCTCCCGGGGACTAGCGGGGGCAAAGAGACCCAGTACTTC
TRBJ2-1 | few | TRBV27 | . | CASSRDRNYNEQFF | TGTGCCAGCAGCAGAGACAGAAATTACAATGAGCAGTTCTTC
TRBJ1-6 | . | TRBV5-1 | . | CASRWDMQSSYNSPLHF | TGCGCCAGCAGATGGGACATGCAAAGCTCCTATAATTCACCCCTCCACTTT
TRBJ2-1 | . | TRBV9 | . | CASSVGRVTNEQFF | TGTGCCAGCAGCGTAGGCCGGGTCACAAATGAGCAGTTCTTC
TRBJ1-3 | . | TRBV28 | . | CASSPRVRSSGNTIYF | TGTGCCAGCAGTCCCCGGGTCCGCTCCTCTGGAAACACCATATATTTT
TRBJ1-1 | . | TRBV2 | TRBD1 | CANLGGTGGTEAFF | TGTGCTAACCTTGGAGGGACAGGGGGCACTGAAGCTTTCTTT
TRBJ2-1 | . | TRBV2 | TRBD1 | CASSLQTGGVYNEQFF | TGTGCCAGCAGCCTCCAGACAGGGGGCGTCTACAATGAGCAGTTCTTC
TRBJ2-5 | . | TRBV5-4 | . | CASSLWPQGVTQETQYF | TGTGCCAGCAGCTTGTGGCCCCAAGGGGTCACCCAAGAGACCCAGTACTTC
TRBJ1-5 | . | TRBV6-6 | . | CASRWQGYNQPQHF | TGTGCCAGCAGGTGGCAGGGGTACAATCAGCCCCAGCATTTT
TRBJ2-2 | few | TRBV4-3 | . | CASSQDPRGRELFF | TGCGCCAGCAGCCAAGATCCCAGGGGAAGGGAGCTGTTTTTT
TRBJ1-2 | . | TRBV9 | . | CASSVGGGDYGYTF | TGTGCCAGCAGCGTGGGCGGGGGGGACTATGGCTACACCTTC
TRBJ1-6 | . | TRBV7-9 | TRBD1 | CASSSGQGFYNSPLHF | TGTGCCAGCAGCTCTGGACAGGGGTTCTATAATTCACCCCTCCACTTT
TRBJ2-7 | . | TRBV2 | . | CASSDVRYEQYF | TGTGCCAGCAGTGATGTCCGTTACGAGCAGTACTTC
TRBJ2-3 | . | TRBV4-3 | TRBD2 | CASSQLSSGGPNTDTQYF | TGCGCCAGCAGCCAGCTTTCTAGCGGGGGGCCGAACACAGATACGCAGTATTTT
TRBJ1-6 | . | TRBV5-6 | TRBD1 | CASSDRGDSPLHF | TGTGCCAGCAGCGACAGGGGCGACTCACCCCTCCACTTT
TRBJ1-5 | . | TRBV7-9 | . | CASSSDRFNQPQHF | TGTGCCAGCAGTTCCGACAGGTTCAATCAGCCCCAGCATTTT
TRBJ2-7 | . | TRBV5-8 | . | CASSRQSYYEQYF | TGTGCCAGCAGCCGACAGAGCTACTACGAGCAGTACTTC
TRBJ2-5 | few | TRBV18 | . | CASSQSRRETQYF | TGTGCCAGCTCACAGAGTCGCCGGGAGACCCAGTACTTC
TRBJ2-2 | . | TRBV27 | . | CASSLSAGTGELFF | TGTGCCAGCAGTTTAAGTGCCGGCACCGGGGAGCTGTTTTTT
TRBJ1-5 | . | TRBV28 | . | CASRTVYSNQPQHF | TGTGCCAGCAGGACAGTTTATAGCAATCAGCCCCAGCATTTT
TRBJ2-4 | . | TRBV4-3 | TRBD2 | CASSQMTSGGPQDIQYF | TGCGCCAGCAGCCAGATGACTAGCGGGGGTCCCCAGGACATTCAGTACTTC
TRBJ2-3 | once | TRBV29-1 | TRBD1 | CSVEGTGASTDTQYF | TGCAGCGTTGAGGGGACAGGGGCTAGCACAGATACGCAGTATTTT
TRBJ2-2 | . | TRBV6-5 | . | CASSLQGSGTGELFF | TGTGCCAGCAGTTTGCAGGGGTCGGGCACCGGGGAGCTGTTTTTT
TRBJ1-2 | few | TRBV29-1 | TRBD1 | CSVSPRTGGHGYTF | TGCAGCGTTTCCCCCAGGACAGGGGGCCATGGCTACACCTTC
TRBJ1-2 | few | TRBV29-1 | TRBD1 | CSVRDRGDGYTF | TGCAGCGTCCGGGACAGGGGCGATGGCTACACCTTC
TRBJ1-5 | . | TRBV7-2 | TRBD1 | CASSASGTGGYSNQPQHF | TGTGCCAGCAGCGCATCCGGGACAGGGGGTTATAGCAATCAGCCCCAGCATTTT
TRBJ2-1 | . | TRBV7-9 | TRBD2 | CASSLARTVAGVHYNEQFF | TGTGCCAGCAGCTTGGCCCGAACTGTAGCGGGAGTTCACTACAATGAGCAGTTCTTC
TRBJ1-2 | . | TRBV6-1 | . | CASSEAVGIGYTF | TGTGCCAGCAGTGAAGCGGTCGGGATTGGCTACACCTTC
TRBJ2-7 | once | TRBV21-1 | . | CASSNKVHPGEQYF | TGTGCCAGCAGCAATAAAGTCCATCCGGGAGAGCAGTACTTC
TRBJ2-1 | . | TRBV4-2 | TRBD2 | CASSQPLAGGANEQFF | TGTGCCAGCAGCCAACCACTAGCGGGGGGGGCCAATGAGCAGTTCTTC
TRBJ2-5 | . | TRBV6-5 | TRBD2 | CASSYSRERETQYF | TGTGCCAGCAGTTACTCGCGGGAGCGAGAGACCCAGTACTTC
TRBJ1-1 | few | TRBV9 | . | CASSVAQGTEAFF | TGTGCCAGCAGCGTAGCTCAGGGGACTGAAGCTTTCTTT
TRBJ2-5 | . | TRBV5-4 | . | CASSRVPGAETQYF | TGTGCCAGTTCTCGTGTCCCTGGTGCGGAGACCCAGTACTTC
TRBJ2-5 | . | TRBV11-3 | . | CASSLAGSETQYF | TGTGCCAGCAGCCTCGCGGGATCTGAGACCCAGTACTTC
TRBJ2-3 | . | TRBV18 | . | CASSTRANPSTDTQYF | TGTGCCAGCTCGACGAGGGCCAACCCTAGCACAGATACGCAGTATTTT
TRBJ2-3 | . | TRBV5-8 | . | CASSLVPSDRSTDTQYF | TGTGCCAGCAGCTTGGTGCCTAGCGACCGTAGCACAGATACGCAGTATTTT
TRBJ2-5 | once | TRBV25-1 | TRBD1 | CASNRDRGPVETQYF | TGTGCCAGCAACCGGGACAGGGGGCCAGTGGAGACCCAGTACTTC
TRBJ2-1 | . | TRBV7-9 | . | CASSLEVTRMNEQFF | TGTGCCAGCAGCTTAGAAGTGACTAGGATGAATGAGCAGTTCTTC
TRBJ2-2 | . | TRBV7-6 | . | CASTSGISTGELFF | TGTGCCAGCACCTCCGGGATTTCCACCGGGGAGCTGTTTTTT
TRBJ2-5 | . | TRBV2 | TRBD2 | CASSRLAGAQETQYF | TGTGCCAGCAGTAGACTAGCGGGAGCCCAAGAGACCCAGTACTTC